Listed below are T cell receptor beta chains from one sample, sequenced in a study of blood T cell repertoires in COVID-19. The data were produced by immunoSEQ multiplex PCR, yet TCRdb's version contains in-frame clones alone and is incomplete. The sample has about 210,000 clones; less than 85% are singletons. Sequencing was done on a sample of peripheral blood. The receptors originated from a woman older than 75 with COVID-19, enrolled during active disease. Each CDR3 is given with its conserved first and last residue. Each record gives: V gene, J gene, D gene, clone size, CDR3 protein, CDR3 DNA. The D gene is left open where the match is weak. For some rows the clone size is stated as once, few or many, or as a class when expanded; others skip it.

TRBV4-1	TRBJ1-2	TRBD1	.	CASSQDAQGAVGYTF	TGCGCCAGCAGCCAAGATGCCCAGGGGGCCGTTGGCTACACCTTC
TRBV5-6	TRBJ2-5	TRBD2	.	CASSPSGSGRETQYF	TGTGCCAGCAGCCCGTCGGGGAGCGGGAGGGAGACCCAGTACTTC
TRBV29-1	TRBJ1-2	.	.	CSVPESHNYGYTF	TGCAGCGTTCCGGAGTCACATAACTATGGCTACACCTTC
TRBV24-1	TRBJ1-2	.	few	CATSEARGYGYTF	TGTGCCACCAGTGAGGCCAGGGGCTATGGCTACACCTTC
TRBV19	TRBJ2-6	.	.	CASSMAGASGANVLTF	TGTGCCAGTAGTATGGCAGGGGCCTCTGGGGCCAACGTCCTGACTTTC
TRBV11-2	TRBJ1-2	TRBD1	once	CASSPGTGLGYGYTF	TGTGCCAGCAGCCCTGGGACAGGGCTCGGCTATGGCTACACCTTC
TRBV9	TRBJ1-1	.	.	CASSPSVNTEAFF	TGTGCCAGCAGCCCCTCGGTGAACACTGAAGCTTTCTTT
TRBV5-1	TRBJ2-5	TRBD2	.	CASSFSGGGETQYF	TGCGCCAGCAGCTTTTCGGGGGGAGGGGAGACCCAGTACTTC
TRBV6-5	TRBJ1-5	TRBD1	.	CASSSQGGNQPQHF	TGTGCCAGCAGTTCACAGGGGGGCAATCAGCCCCAGCATTTT
TRBV18	TRBJ2-3	TRBD2	.	CASSRGLAESGTQYF	TGTGCCAGCTCCCGCGGACTAGCGGAGAGCGGTACGCAGTATTTT
TRBV7-8	TRBJ2-5	TRBD2	.	CASSPFSPGGRETQYF	TGTGCCAGCAGCCCATTCAGTCCGGGGGGGCGTGAGACCCAGTACTTC
TRBV5-1	TRBJ1-1	.	.	CASSLAAGENTEAFF	TGCGCCAGCAGCTTGGCCGCGGGGGAGAACACTGAAGCTTTCTTT
TRBV6-2/TRBV6-3	TRBJ2-2	TRBD2	.	CASSLTSGKSTGELFF	TGTGCCAGCAGCCTAACTAGCGGGAAAAGCACCGGGGAGCTGTTTTTT
TRBV2	TRBJ1-1	.	.	CASNTGGGTEAFF	TGTGCCAGCAATACCGGGGGAGGGACTGAAGCTTTCTTT
TRBV6-5	TRBJ1-1	.	.	CASSSIRENTEAFF	TGTGCCAGCAGCTCCATTAGAGAGAACACTGAAGCTTTCTTT
TRBV19	TRBJ1-1	.	.	CASTPGQLNTEAFF	TGTGCCAGTACCCCAGGGCAGTTAAACACTGAAGCTTTCTTT
TRBV29-1	TRBJ2-5	.	.	CSVDLAGLRETQYF	TGCAGCGTTGACCTGGCGGGGCTCCGAGAGACCCAGTACTTC
TRBV5-1	TRBJ2-1	TRBD2	.	CASSERGRKNEQFF	TGCGCCAGCAGCGAGCGCGGGAGAAAGAATGAGCAGTTCTTC
TRBV3-1/TRBV3-2	TRBJ1-5	.	.	CASSSLVGGQPQHF	TGTGCCAGCAGCTCCTTGGTAGGGGGTCAGCCCCAGCATTTT
TRBV5-4	TRBJ2-1	.	.	CASSLGMSEQFF	TGTGCCAGCAGCTTGGGAATGAGTGAGCAGTTCTTC
TRBV5-1	TRBJ2-5	.	.	CASRTEETQYF	TGCGCCAGCAGGACAGAAGAGACCCAGTACTTC
TRBV3-1/TRBV3-2	TRBJ2-1	.	.	CASSQQKIEQFF	TGTGCCAGCAGCCAACAGAAAATTGAGCAGTTCTTC
TRBV9	TRBJ2-7	TRBD2	once	CASSSSWGGFDQYF	TGTGCCAGCAGCTCTTCCTGGGGGGGATTCGACCAGTACTTC
TRBV7-9	TRBJ1-6	TRBD1	.	CASSSQGISSPLHF	TGTGCCAGCAGTTCACAGGGGATCAGTTCACCCCTCCACTTT
TRBV3-1/TRBV3-2	TRBJ2-3	.	.	CASSQGTADTQYF	TGTGCCAGCAGCCAAGGGACAGCAGATACGCAGTATTTT
TRBV18	TRBJ2-1	TRBD2	.	CASSSPSGRRDEQFF	TGTGCCAGCTCATCCCCTAGCGGGAGAAGGGATGAGCAGTTCTTC
TRBV9	TRBJ2-5	TRBD2	few	CASSSGGETQYF	TGTGCCAGCAGTAGCGGGGGGGAGACCCAGTACTTC
TRBV2	TRBJ2-1	TRBD2	few	CASTTSGSYNEQFF	TGTGCCAGCACCACTAGCGGATCTTACAATGAGCAGTTCTTC
TRBV3-1/TRBV3-2	TRBJ1-4	.	.	CASSQQGKPNEKLFF	TGTGCCAGCAGCCAGCAGGGGAAACCTAATGAAAAACTGTTTTTT